The 9 T cell receptor beta chains listed next were all sequenced from one sample in a study of CD8 T cells in Susac syndrome. Random hexamers were used to reverse transcribe 0.5 to 1 ug of RNA. TCRdb redid the calling of the immunoSEQ multiplex PCR reads with MiXCR, one entry per CDR3 protein. Of some 250,000 distinct CDR3 sequences detected, about 95% appear once; the ten largest clones hold approximately 0.1%. Sequencing input: CD4+ T cells from PBMCs. These receptors were collected from a human donor with Susac syndrome.

The chain recombines TRBV25-1 with TRBJ2-2, with a tentative D call TRBD2 (6 bases). The V gene lost 3 bases and the J gene lost 4 bases, with 18 bases spanning the gap. Germline V gene data show CDR1 as MGHDK and CDR2 as SYGVNS. The length of the CDR3 is 17 residues. The CDR3 coding sequence is TGTGCCAGCAGTGACGTTTGGGGGAGGCCGGGCACCGGGGAGCTGTTTTTT. It yields the protein CASSDVWGRPGTGELFF.

The chain links TRBV27 to TRBJ2-1; 7 bases are shared with TRBD1. Germline CDR1 is MNHEY and CDR2 is SMNVEV (reference sequence). V shed 6 bases and J 7 bases; nucleotides not matched to a gene: 12. CDR3 length: 15 amino acids. CDR3 DNA sequence: TGTGCCAGCAGCACTACAGGGGTGAGTTGGAATGAGCAGTTCTTC. Its protein is CASSTTGVSWNEQFF.

This clonotype showed up just once. This chain connects TRBV3-1 to TRBJ1-1, with 7 bases identical to TRBD1. The CDR3 spans 12 residues. Germline lookup yields CDR1 LGHDT and CDR2 YNNKEL (reference sequence). Trimming took 3 bases from V and 10 from J; bases not matched to a gene: 5. DNA for the CDR3: TGTGCCAGCAGCCAGGGCCAGGGGGGAGCTTTCTTT. This encodes CASSQGQGGAFF. The full variable domain, in which reference TRBV3-1 and TRBJ1-1 provide the parts outside the CDR3, is DTAVSQTPKYLVTQMGNDKSIKCEQNLGHDTMYWYKQDSKKFLKIMFSYNNKELIINETVPNRFSPKSPDKAHLNLHINSLELGDSAVYFCASSQGQGGAFFGQGTRLTVV.

The V and J genes are TRBV29-1 and TRBJ1-2; TRBD1 matches at 10 bases. Germline lookup yields CDR1 SQVTM and CDR2 ANQGSEA. V gave up 7 bases and J gave up 5 bases; unmatched junction bases: 13. CDR3 length: 15 residues. The CDR3 nucleotides read TGCAGCGCCGACATTACCCCGGGACAGGGGTATGGCTACACCTTC. It translates to CSADITPGQGYGYTF.

The chain combines TRBV20-1 with TRBJ2-7; D is unresolved. The CDR3 contains 11 residues. The V end lost 3 bases, the J end lost 7 bases, and 10 bases lay between the germline ends. Germline V gives CDR1 DFQATT, CDR2 SNEGSKA (reference sequence). CDR3 nucleotides: TGCAGTGCTAGTTCATCTTGGGAGCAGTACTTC. Translating it yields CSASSSWEQYF.

This clonotype was seen a single time. The chain couples TRBV3-1 to TRBJ1-1; no reliable D call. This CDR3 contains 14 residues. Between the trimmed V and J ends, which lost 1 base and 2 bases, there was a span of 8 bases. Germline lookup yields CDR1 LGHDT and CDR2 YNNKEL (reference sequence). CDR3 protein: CASSQVDANTEAFF. DNA for the CDR3: TGTGCCAGCAGCCAAGTCGACGCTAACACTGAAGCTTTCTTT.

The chain joins TRBV5-4 to TRBJ1-2, with 9 bases matching TRBD1. This CDR3 has 14 residues. V trimming: 4 bases; J trimming: 6 bases; junction bases outside the gene matches: 7. Germline assignment: CDR1 SGHNT and CDR2 YYREEE (reference sequence). Written as DNA, the CDR3 is TGTGCCAGCAGCCTCCGGGACAGGGTTAATGGCTACACCTTC. Protein: CASSLRDRVNGYTF. Full variable domain (remainder filled in from reference TRBV5-4 and TRBJ1-2): ETGVTQSPTHLIKTRGQQVTLRCSSQSGHNTVSWYQQALGQGPQFIFQYYREEENGRGNFPPRFSGLQFPNYSSELNVNALELDDSALYLCASSLRDRVNGYTFGSGTRLTVV.

The chain carries TRBV28 and TRBJ2-7; D may be TRBD2 (5 bases). Germline V CDR1 and CDR2: MDHEN, SYDVKM. V dropped 5 bases and J dropped 6 bases, with 8 bases sitting between them. CDR3 size: 11 residues. The CDR3 is CASSPRGEQYF. The CDR3 nucleotides are TGTGCCAGCAGTCCCCGGGGCGAGCAGTACTTC.

The chain employs TRBV5-1 and TRBJ2-7; 14 bases fit TRBD2. This CDR3 comprises 17 residues. Germline CDR1 reads SGHRS; CDR2 reads YFSETQ. V lost 0 bases, J lost 5 bases, and 7 bases stayed unmatched. The CDR3, as DNA: TGCGCCAGCAGCTTGGGGGGGACTAGCGGGAGTTGGGACGAGCAGTACTTC. Residues: CASSLGGTSGSWDEQYF.